In this sample, the clone carrying this TCR beta chain turned up many times. The target antigen is unknown. Genomic DNA provided the template from which TCR beta VDJ and CDR3 profiles were obtained. TCRdb used MiXCR to reprocess the reads, holding one entry per CDR3 protein. The table includes some 290,000 distinct CDR3 sequences, 45% to 70% detected once. These data belong to a study of CD8+CD57+ T cells in acquired aplastic anemia. Study details: CD4+ and CD8+ cells, once sorted, gave DNA averaging approximately 3.4 ug.

The CDR3 is 17 residues long. The ends were cut back, 0 bases at V and 0 bases at J, with 12 bases in the middle. CDR1 and CDR2 from the germline V gene are SGHRS and YFSETQ. Study results and limitations: Patients and controls had CD8+ Simpson's diversity values that were not significantly distinct. The same twenty-nine CD8+ CDR3 sequences occurred in patients and in controls.

The rearrangement uses TRBV5-1 and TRBJ1-4; D gene ambiguous. Sequencing was done on a sample of sorted CD4+, CD8+, or CD8+CD57+ T cells (not recorded which) from PBMCs. The receptor comes from a human donor with severe aplastic anemia or a healthy control (not recorded which). This CDR3 is CASSLVLSHATNEKLFF. Here the CDR3 DNA reads TGCGCCAGCAGCTTGGTCCTCTCCCATGCAACTAATGAAAAACTGTTTTTT.